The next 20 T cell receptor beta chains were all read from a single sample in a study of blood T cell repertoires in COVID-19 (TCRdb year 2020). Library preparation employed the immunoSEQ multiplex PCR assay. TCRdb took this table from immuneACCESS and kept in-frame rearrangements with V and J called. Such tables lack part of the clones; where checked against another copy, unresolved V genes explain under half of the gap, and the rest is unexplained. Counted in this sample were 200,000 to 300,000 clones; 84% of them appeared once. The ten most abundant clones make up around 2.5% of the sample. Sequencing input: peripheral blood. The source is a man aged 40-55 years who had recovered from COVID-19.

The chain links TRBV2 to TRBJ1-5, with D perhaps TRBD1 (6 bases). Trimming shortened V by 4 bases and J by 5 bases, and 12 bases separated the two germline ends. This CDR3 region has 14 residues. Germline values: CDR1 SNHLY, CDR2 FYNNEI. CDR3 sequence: CASSGRTEYQPQHF. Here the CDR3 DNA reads TGTGCCAGCAGTGGAAGGACAGAATATCAGCCCCAGCATTTT. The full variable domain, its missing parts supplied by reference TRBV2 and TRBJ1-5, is EPEVTQTPSHQVTQMGQEVILRCVPISNHLYFYWYRQILGQKVEFLVSFYNNEISEKSEIFDDQFSVERPDGSNFTLKIRSTKLEDSAMYFCASSGRTEYQPQHFGDGTRLSIL.

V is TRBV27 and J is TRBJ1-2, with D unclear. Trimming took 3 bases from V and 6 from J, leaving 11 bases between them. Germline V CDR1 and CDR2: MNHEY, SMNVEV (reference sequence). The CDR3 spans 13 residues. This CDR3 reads CASSFRGTDGYTF. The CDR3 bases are TGTGCCAGCAGTTTTCGGGGAACTGATGGCTACACCTTC.

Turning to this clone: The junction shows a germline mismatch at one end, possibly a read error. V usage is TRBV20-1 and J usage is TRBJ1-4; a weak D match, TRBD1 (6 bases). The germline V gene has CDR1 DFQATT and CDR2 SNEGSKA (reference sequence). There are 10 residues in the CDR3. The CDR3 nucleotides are TGCAGTGCTGCCGGCGACAGGCCCCTTTTT. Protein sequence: CSAAGDRPLF.

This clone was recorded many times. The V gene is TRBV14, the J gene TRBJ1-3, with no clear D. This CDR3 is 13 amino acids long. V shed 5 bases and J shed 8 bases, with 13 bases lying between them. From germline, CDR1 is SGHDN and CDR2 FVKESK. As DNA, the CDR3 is TGTGCCAGCAGCGACGGGGATCGTGACACCATATATTTT. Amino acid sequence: CASSDGDRDTIYF.

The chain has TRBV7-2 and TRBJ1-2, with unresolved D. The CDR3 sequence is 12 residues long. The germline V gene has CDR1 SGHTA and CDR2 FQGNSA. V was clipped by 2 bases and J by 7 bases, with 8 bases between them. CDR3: CASSLNRLGYTF. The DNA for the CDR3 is TGTGCCAGCAGCTTAAACCGACTTGGCTACACCTTC.

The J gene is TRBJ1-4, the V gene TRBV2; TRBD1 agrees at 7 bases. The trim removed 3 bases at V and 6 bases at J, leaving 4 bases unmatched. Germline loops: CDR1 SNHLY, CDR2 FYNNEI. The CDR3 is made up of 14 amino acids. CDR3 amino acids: CASSDRDSHEKLFF. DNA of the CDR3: TGTGCCAGCAGTGACCGGGACAGTCATGAAAAACTGTTTTTT.

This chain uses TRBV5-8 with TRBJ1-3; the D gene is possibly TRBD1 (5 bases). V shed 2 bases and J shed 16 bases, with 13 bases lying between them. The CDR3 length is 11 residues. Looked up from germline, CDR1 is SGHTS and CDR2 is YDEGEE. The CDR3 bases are TGTGCCAGCAGCTTAATGGGACTTCTGTATTTT. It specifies CASSLMGLLYF.

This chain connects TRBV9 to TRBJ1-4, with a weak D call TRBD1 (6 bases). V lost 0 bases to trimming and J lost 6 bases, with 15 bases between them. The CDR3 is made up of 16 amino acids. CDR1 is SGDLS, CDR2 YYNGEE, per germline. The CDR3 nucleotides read TGTGCCAGCAGCGTAGATTCGGGGACACAGTATGAAAAACTGTTTTTT. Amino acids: CASSVDSGTQYEKLFF.

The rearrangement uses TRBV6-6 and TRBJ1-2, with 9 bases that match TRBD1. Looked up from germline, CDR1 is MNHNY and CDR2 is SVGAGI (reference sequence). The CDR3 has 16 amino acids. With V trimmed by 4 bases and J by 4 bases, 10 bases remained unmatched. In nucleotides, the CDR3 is TGTGCCAGCAGTTTCGGGGGCGGGACAGGGTTCTATGGCTACACCTTC. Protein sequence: CASSFGGGTGFYGYTF.

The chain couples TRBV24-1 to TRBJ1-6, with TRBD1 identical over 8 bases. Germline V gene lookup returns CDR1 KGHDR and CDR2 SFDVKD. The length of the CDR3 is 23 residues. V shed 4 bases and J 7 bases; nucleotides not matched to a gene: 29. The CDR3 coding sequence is TGTGCCACCAGTGAACACGGTGGTTGCACCGGGACAGGAATCGTTATGGGGAATTCACCCCTCCACTTT. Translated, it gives CATSEHGGCTGTGIVMGNSPLHF.

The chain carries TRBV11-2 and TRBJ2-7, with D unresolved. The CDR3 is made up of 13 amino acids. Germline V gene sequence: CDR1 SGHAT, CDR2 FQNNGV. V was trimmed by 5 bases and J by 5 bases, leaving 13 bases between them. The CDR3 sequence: CASSASVSNEQYF. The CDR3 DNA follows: TGTGCCAGCAGCGCATCGGTGTCGAACGAGCAGTACTTC.

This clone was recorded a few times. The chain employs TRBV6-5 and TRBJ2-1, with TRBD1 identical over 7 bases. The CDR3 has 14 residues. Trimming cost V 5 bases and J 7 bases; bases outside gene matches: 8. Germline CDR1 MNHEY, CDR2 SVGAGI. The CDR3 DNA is TGTGCCAGCAGTCCCTGGACAGGCGATAATGAGCAGTTCTTC. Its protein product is CASSPWTGDNEQFF.

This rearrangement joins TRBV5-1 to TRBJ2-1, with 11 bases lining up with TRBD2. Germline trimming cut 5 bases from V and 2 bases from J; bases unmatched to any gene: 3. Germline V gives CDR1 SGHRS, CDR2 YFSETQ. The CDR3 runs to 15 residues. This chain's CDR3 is CASSKLAGAYNEQFF. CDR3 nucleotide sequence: TGCGCCAGCAGTAAACTAGCGGGAGCCTACAATGAGCAGTTCTTC.

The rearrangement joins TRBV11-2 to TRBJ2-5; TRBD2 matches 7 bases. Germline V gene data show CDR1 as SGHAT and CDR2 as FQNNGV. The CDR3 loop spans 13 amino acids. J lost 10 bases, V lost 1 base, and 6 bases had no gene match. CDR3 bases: TGTGCCAGCAGCTTAGTCCGGGGAGGGGACCAGTACTTC. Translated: CASSLVRGGDQYF. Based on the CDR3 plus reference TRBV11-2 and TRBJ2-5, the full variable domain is EAGVAQSPRYKIIEKRQSVAFWCNPISGHATLYWYQQILGQGPKLLIQFQNNGVVDDSQLPKDRFSAERLKGVDSTLKIQPAKLEDSAVYLCASSLVRGGDQYFGPGTRLLVL.

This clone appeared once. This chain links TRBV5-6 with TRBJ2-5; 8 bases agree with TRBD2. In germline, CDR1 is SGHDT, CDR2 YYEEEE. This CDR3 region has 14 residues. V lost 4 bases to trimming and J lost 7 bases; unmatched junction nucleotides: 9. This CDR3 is CASSGGLASGTQYF. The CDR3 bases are TGTGCCAGCAGCGGAGGACTAGCCTCGGGGACCCAGTACTTC.

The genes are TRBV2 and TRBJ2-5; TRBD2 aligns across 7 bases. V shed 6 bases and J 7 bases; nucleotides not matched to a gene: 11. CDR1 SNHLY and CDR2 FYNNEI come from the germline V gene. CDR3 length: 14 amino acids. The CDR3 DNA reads TGTGCCAGCAGGATAAACAGTGGGGAGGGGACCCAGTACTTC. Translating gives CASRINSGEGTQYF.

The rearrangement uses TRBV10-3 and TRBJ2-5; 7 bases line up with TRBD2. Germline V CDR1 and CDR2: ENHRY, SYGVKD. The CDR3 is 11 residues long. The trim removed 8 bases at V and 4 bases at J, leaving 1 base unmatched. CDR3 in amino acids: CAIGEGETQYF. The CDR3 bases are TGTGCCATCGGGGAGGGAGAGACCCAGTACTTC.

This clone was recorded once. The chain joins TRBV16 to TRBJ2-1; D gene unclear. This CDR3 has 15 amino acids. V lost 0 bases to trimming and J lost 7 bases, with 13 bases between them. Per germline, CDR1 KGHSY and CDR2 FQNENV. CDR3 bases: TGTGCCAGCAGCCAATCGGGCCAGGATGGGAATGAGCAGTTCTTC. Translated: CASSQSGQDGNEQFF.

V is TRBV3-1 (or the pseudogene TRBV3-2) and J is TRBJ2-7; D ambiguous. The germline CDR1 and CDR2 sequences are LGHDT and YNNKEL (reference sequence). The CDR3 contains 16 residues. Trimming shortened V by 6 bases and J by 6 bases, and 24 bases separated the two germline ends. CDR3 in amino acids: CASRRGWLLQNCEQYF. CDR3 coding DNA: TGTGCCAGCAGACGAGGCTGGCTCCTCCAAAACTGCGAGCAGTACTTC.

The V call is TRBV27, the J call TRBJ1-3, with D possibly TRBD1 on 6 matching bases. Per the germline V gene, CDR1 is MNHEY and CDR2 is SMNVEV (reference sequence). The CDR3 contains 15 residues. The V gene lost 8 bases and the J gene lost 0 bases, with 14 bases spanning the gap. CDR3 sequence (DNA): TGTGCCAGCTCACTCAGGGGCAACTCTGGAAACACCATATATTTT. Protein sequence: CASSLRGNSGNTIYF.